A single sample gave rise to the 16 T cell receptor beta chains below, sequenced in a study of T cell repertoires in cytomegalovirus infection. Each CDR3 protein is one row after TCRdb ran MiXCR on the reads. The sample holds 200,000 to 300,000 distinct CDR3 sequences, 9.1% seen once. Sequenced input: PBMCs. The receptor source for this set is a human donor in good health (CMV status not recorded). Some clones in this sample may be carry-over from other donors' samples.

The chain carries TRBV11-2 and TRBJ1-6, with D perhaps matching TRBD1 (6 bases). The ends were cut back, 3 bases at V and 9 bases at J, with 15 bases in the middle. Germline values: CDR1 SGHAT, CDR2 FQNNGV. CDR3 length equals 15 residues. The CDR3 spells CASSFLDGGGSPLHF. The CDR3 coding sequence is TGTGCCAGCAGCTTCCTGGACGGGGGCGGTTCACCCCTCCACTTT.

This clonotype has a handful of counts. The rearrangement joins TRBV7-3 to TRBJ2-2; D gene unclear. Germline CDR1 SGHTA, CDR2 FQGTGA. This CDR3 has 14 residues. The ends were cut back, 5 bases at V and 4 bases at J, with 11 bases in the middle. The CDR3 coding sequence is TGTGCCAGCAGCCGGGCGTCAGGCACCGGGGAGCTGTTTTTT. Translated, it gives CASSRASGTGELFF.

This clonotype appeared many times. J is TRBJ2-2 and V is TRBV11-2; D unresolved. CDR3 length: 15 amino acids. The germline V and J ends were trimmed by 2 bases and 1 base, with 8 bases remaining between them. In germline, CDR1 is SGHAT, CDR2 FQNNGV. CDR3 residues: CASSLSARNTGELFF. The CDR3 DNA reads TGTGCCAGCAGCTTATCTGCGCGGAACACCGGGGAGCTGTTTTTT.

In this sample, this clonotype turned up many times. J is TRBJ1-1 and V is TRBV11-2; no reliable D call. From germline, CDR1 is SGHAT and CDR2 FQNNGV. This CDR3 has 14 residues. V gave up 5 bases and J gave up 4 bases, with 14 bases separating them. CDR3 amino acids: CASSPAPGSTEAFF. DNA of the CDR3: TGTGCCAGCAGCCCAGCCCCAGGCTCCACTGAAGCTTTCTTT.

This sequence joins TRBV2 and TRBJ2-4; no clear D. The CDR3 is made up of 14 amino acids. Trimming left V 4 bases short and J 0 bases short, with 7 bases between. The V gene's germline CDR1 is SNHLY and CDR2 FYNNEI. CDR3: CASSVDLAKNIQYF. CDR3 sequence (DNA): TGTGCCAGCAGTGTAGATCTAGCCAAAAACATTCAGTACTTC.

This clonotype was recorded at least ten times. In DNA form, the CDR3 reads TGTGCCACCCGAAACTTCGTGAGCTCCTACAATGAGCAGTTCTTC. Its protein is CATRNFVSSYNEQFF. This chain connects TRBV5-6 to TRBJ2-1, with D hard to call. The CDR3 has 15 amino acids. Trimming shortened V by 9 bases and J by 0 bases, and 16 bases separated the two germline ends. Germline lookup yields CDR1 SGHDT and CDR2 YYEEEE.

This clonotype was recorded many times. The chain has TRBV7-2 and TRBJ2-5; 10 bases fit TRBD1. Germline CDR1 and CDR2: SGHTA and FQGNSA. The CDR3 totals 17 residues. V was clipped by 1 base and J by 3 bases; unmatched bases: 8. The CDR3 DNA follows: TGTGCCAGCAGCTTAGTGCATCAGGGACAGGGGAAAGAGACCCAGTACTTC. It is translated as CASSLVHQGQGKETQYF.

This clonotype showed up many times. The rearrangement links TRBV6-4 to TRBJ2-1; the D gene could be TRBD1 or TRBD2 (5 bases each). The V gene lost 6 bases and the J gene lost 8 bases, with 17 bases spanning the gap. From germline, CDR1 is MRHNA and CDR2 SNTAGT. This CDR3 region has 14 residues. The CDR3 is CASSRDPRSDEQFF. In DNA, the CDR3 is TGTGCCAGCAGCCGGGACCCAAGGTCCGATGAGCAGTTCTTC.

In its sample, this clonotype was seen many times. V usage is TRBV24-1 and J usage is TRBJ2-3, with 8 bases lining up with TRBD2. The germline V gene has CDR1 KGHDR and CDR2 SFDVKD. The ends lost 1 base at V and 0 bases at J; junction bases unmatched: 5. The CDR3 length is 17 residues. DNA for the CDR3: TGTGCCACCAGTGATTTAGGCGGGGGGACTAGCACAGATACGCAGTATTTT. As protein: CATSDLGGGTSTDTQYF.

The chain is built from TRBV19 and TRBJ2-1; D is possibly TRBD2 (6 bases). V lost 7 bases and J 9 bases, leaving 16 bases between the germline ends. CDR3 length: 13 amino acids. Germline V CDR1 and CDR2: LNHDA, SQIVND (reference sequence). In nucleotides, the CDR3 is TGTGCCAGTAAAAGACGACTAGTCCCTGAGCAGTTCTTC. Amino acids: CASKRRLVPEQFF. Drawing the rest from reference TRBV19 and TRBJ2-1, the complete variable domain is DGGITQSPKYLFRKEGQNVTLSCEQNLNHDAMYWYRQDPGQGLRLIYYSQIVNDFQKGDIAEGYSVSREKKESFPLTVTSAQKNPTAFYLCASKRRLVPEQFFGPGTRLTVL.

This clonotype was observed many times. The genes are TRBV7-2 and TRBJ1-2; no clear D. Trimming shortened V by 2 bases and J by 3 bases, and 13 bases separated the two germline ends. The CDR3 is made up of 15 amino acids. CDR1 is SGHTA and CDR2 is FQGNSA in the germline V gene. This CDR3 reads CASSLPPLRHYGYTF. The CDR3 DNA sequence: TGTGCCAGCAGCTTACCCCCGCTACGGCACTATGGCTACACCTTC.

This clonotype was seen ten or more times. This chain joins TRBV7-2 and TRBJ2-1, with TRBD2 matching over 8 bases. The CDR3 has 16 residues. V was pared by 5 bases and J by 0 bases, with 6 bases of the junction left unmatched. CDR1 SGHTA and CDR2 FQGNSA come from the germline V gene. The DNA of the CDR3 is TGTGCCAGCAGCCGCTTGCGGGGGGCCTCCTACAATGAGCAGTTCTTC. Amino acids: CASSRLRGASYNEQFF.

Regarding this clonotype: This may be a read error: a much more frequent sequence differs by one nucleotide. The chain is built from TRBV7-6 and TRBJ1-5; 7 nucleotides align to TRBD1. CDR1 is SGHVS, CDR2 FNYEAQ, per germline. The length of the CDR3 is 18 residues. CDR3 sequence: CASSYKGPGGYSNQPRHF. CDR3 bases: TGTGCCAGCAGTTATAAGGGGCCAGGGGGATATAGCAATCAGCCCCGGCATTTT.

The DNA of the CDR3 is TGTGCCAGCACCTTCTCGGGGCTGAGTCAGCCCCAGCATTTT. Translation: CASTFSGLSQPQHF. The V gene is TRBV12-3 or TRBV12-4, the J gene TRBJ1-5; a possible D gene is TRBD1 (5 bases). This CDR3 contains 14 residues. V lost 7 bases and J lost 6, with 16 bases in between.

This clonotype has just a few counts. This chain connects TRBV6-2 or TRBV6-3 to TRBJ2-2, with D possibly TRBD2 on 6 matching bases. CDR3 length: 14 residues. CDR1 and CDR2 (germline): MNHEY, SVGEGT. Trimming stripped 11 bases from V and 6 bases from J, with 19 bases between. This CDR3 is CAAKGGVFAGELFF. Here the CDR3 DNA reads TGTGCCGCCAAGGGAGGAGTGTTCGCCGGGGAGCTGTTTTTT.

This clonotype was seen many times. The chain recombines TRBV7-2 with TRBJ1-5; TRBD1 matches at 7 bases. Germline loops: CDR1 SGHTA, CDR2 FQGNSA. There are 15 residues in the CDR3. V lost 5 bases to trimming and J lost 3 bases; unmatched junction nucleotides: 7. The chain's CDR3 is CASSPSGTDNQPQHF. CDR3 nucleotide sequence: TGTGCCAGCAGCCCCTCTGGGACAGACAATCAGCCCCAGCATTTT.